This T cell receptor (beta chain) was sequenced during a study of Tregs in tolerant kidney transplant recipients. CD4+CD25+CD127- Tregs, CD4+CD25- non-Tregs, CD4 and CD8 cells were sorted. The data were produced by immunoSEQ multiplex PCR, yet TCRdb's version contains in-frame clones alone and is incomplete. The sample carries about 240,000 clones, around 81% recorded once. The CDR3 is 11 amino acids. CDR1 DFQATT and CDR2 SNEGSKA come from the germline V gene (reference sequence). V lost 3 bases and J lost 5, with 7 bases in between. A note on this clone: This specimen includes other DNA sequences encoding the same CDR3.

Sequencing input: CD4+ T cells from blood. This sequence was found in a human donor in good health. The chain joins TRBV20-1 to TRBJ2-5, with D unclear. The CDR3: CSARLGETQYF. In DNA, the CDR3 is TGCAGTGCTAGGTTAGGGGAGACCCAGTACTTC.